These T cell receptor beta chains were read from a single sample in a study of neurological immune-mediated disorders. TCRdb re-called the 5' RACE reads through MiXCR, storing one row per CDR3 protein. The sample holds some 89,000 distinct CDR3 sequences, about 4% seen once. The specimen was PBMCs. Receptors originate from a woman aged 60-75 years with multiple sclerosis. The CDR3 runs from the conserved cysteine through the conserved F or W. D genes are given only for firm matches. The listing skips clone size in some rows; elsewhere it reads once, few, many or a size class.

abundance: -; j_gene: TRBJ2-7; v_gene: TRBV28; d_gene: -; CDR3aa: CASSFRGASEQYF; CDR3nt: TGTGCCAGCAGTTTTAGGGGGGCCAGCGAGCAGTACTTC
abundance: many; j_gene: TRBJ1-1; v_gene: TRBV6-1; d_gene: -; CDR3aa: CASRTLSTEAFF; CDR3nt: TGTGCCAGCAGGACATTGAGCACTGAAGCTTTCTTT
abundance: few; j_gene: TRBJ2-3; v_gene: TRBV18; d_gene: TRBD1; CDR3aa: CASSPGQGISDTQYF; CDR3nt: TGTGCCAGCTCTCCCGGACAGGGGATATCAGATACGCAGTATTTT
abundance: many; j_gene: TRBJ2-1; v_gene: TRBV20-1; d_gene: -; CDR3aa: CSARDGKQFF; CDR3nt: TGCAGTGCTAGAGACGGAAAGCAGTTCTTC
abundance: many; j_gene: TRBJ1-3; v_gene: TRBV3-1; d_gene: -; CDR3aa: CASSQILLLSGNTIYF; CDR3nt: TGTGCCAGCAGCCAAATTCTACTCCTCTCTGGAAACACCATATATTTT
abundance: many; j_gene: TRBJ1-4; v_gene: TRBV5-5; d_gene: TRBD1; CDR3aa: CASSLEQGKLFF; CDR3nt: TGTGCCAGCAGCTTGGAACAGGGGAAGCTGTTTTTT
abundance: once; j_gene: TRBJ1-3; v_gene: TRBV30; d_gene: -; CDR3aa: CAWSLVFRGSGNTIYF; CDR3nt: TGTGCCTGGAGTTTAGTATTCAGGGGCTCTGGAAACACCATATATTTT
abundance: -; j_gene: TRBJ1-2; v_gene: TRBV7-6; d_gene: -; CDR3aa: CASTKATGGGGYTF; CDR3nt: TGTGCCAGCACAAAAGCGACCGGGGGAGGGGGCTACACCTTC
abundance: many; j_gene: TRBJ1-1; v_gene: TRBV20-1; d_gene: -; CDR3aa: CSARWQNMNTEAFF; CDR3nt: TGCAGTGCTAGATGGCAGAACATGAACACTGAAGCTTTCTTT
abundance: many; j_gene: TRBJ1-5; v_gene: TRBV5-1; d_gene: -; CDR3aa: CASSLSAGNQPQHF; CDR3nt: TGCGCCAGCAGCTTGTCCGCAGGGAATCAGCCCCAGCATTTT
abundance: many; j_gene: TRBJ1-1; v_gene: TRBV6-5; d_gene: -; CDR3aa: CASSLLGTEAFF; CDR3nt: TGTGCCAGCAGTCTCCTGGGCACTGAAGCTTTCTTT
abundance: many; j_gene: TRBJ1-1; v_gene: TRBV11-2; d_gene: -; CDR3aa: CASSFEQGAVNTEAFF; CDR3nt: TGTGCCAGCAGCTTCGAACAGGGAGCGGTGAACACTGAAGCTTTCTTT
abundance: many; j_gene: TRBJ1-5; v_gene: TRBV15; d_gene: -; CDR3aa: CATSRRRQGEEDQPQHF; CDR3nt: TGTGCCACCAGCAGACGGAGGCAGGGCGAGGAGGATCAGCCCCAGCATTTT
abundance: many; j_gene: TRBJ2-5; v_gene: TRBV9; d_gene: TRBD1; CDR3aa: CASSVGGQDQETQYF; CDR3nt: TGTGCCAGCAGCGTAGGGGGACAGGATCAAGAGACCCAGTACTTC
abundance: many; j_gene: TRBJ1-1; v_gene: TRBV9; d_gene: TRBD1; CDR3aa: CASNPGTGPEAFF; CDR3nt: TGTGCCAGCAACCCCGGGACAGGGCCTGAAGCTTTCTTT
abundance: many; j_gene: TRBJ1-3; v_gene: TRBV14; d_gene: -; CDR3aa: CASSQDLPGGNTIYF; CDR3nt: TGTGCCAGCAGCCAGGACTTGCCTGGAGGAAACACCATATATTTT
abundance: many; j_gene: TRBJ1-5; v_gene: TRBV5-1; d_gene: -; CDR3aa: CASSLDGQPQHF; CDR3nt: TGCGCCAGCAGCTTGGATGGTCAGCCCCAGCATTTT
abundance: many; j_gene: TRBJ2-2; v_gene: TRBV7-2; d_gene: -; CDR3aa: CASSLSPGAMGELFF; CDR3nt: TGTGCCAGCAGCTTATCCCCAGGAGCGATGGGGGAGCTGTTTTTT
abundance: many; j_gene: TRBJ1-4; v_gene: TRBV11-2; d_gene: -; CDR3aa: CASSLAAGDVEKLFF; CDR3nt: TGTGCCAGCAGCTTAGCGGCAGGGGACGTTGAAAAACTGTTTTTT
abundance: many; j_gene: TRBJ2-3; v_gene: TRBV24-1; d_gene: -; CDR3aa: CATSDPGTSDTQYF; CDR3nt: TGTGCCACCAGTGATCCCGGGACATCAGATACGCAGTATTTT
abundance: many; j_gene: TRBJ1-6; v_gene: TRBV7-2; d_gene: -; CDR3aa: CASSLDYNSPLHF; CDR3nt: TGTGCCAGCAGCTTAGATTATAATTCACCCCTCCACTTT
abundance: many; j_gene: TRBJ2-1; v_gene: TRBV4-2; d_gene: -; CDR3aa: CASSQEIRGIYNEQFF; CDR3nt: TGTGCCAGCAGCCAAGAGATCCGGGGTATCTACAATGAGCAGTTCTTC
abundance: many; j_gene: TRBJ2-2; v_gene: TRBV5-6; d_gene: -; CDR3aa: CASRNRVGTGELFF; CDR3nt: TGTGCCAGCAGAAACAGGGTGGGCACCGGGGAGCTGTTTTTT
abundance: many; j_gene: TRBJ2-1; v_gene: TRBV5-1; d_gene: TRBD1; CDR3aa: CASSLVQGARNEQFF; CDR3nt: TGCGCCAGCAGCTTGGTACAGGGGGCGCGGAATGAGCAGTTCTTC
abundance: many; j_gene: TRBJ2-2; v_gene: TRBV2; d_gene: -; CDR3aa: CASSWPEGANTGELFF; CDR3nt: TGTGCCAGCAGTTGGCCGGAGGGCGCGAACACCGGGGAGCTGTTTTTT
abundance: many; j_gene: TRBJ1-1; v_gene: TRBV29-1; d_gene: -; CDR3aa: CSVAGGSHTEAFF; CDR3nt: TGCAGCGTTGCAGGAGGGTCCCACACTGAAGCTTTCTTT
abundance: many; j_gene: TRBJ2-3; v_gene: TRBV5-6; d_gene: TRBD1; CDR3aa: CASIIGDRGGTDTQYF; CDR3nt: TGTGCCAGCATTATCGGGGACAGGGGCGGCACAGATACGCAGTATTTT
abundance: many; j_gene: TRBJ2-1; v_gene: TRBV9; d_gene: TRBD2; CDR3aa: CASSVGGGGAVDEQFF; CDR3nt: TGTGCCAGCAGCGTAGGAGGCGGGGGGGCGGTGGATGAGCAGTTCTTC
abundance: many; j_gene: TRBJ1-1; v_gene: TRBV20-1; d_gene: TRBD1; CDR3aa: CSARDRGYTEAFF; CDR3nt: TGCAGTGCCAGAGACAGGGGCTACACTGAAGCTTTCTTT
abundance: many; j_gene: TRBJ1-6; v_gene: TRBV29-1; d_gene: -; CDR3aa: CSVEEGQGSPLHF; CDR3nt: TGCAGCGTTGAAGAGGGGCAGGGCTCACCCCTCCACTTT
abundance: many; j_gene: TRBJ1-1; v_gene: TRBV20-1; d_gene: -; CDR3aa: CSARDSKQATLGAFF; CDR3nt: TGCAGTGCTAGAGATAGTAAGCAGGCCACTTTGGGCGCTTTCTTT
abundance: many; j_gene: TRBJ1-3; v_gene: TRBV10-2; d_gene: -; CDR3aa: CASSGGRRASGNTIYF; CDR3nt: TGCGCCAGCAGTGGGGGGAGAAGGGCCTCTGGAAACACCATATATTTT
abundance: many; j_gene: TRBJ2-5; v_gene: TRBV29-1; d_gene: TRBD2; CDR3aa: CSVNPGLAVSRQETQYF; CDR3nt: TGCAGCGTGAATCCGGGACTAGCGGTCTCCCGACAAGAGACCCAGTACTTC
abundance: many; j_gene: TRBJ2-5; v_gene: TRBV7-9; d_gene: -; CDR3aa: CASRPSGQETQYF; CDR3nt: TGTGCCAGCCGTCCCTCGGGGCAAGAGACCCAGTACTTC
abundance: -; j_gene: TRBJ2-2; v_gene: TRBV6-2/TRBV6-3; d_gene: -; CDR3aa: CASSYKGQTNTGELFF; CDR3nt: TGTGCCAGCAGTTACAAAGGACAGACCAACACCGGGGAGCTGTTTTTT
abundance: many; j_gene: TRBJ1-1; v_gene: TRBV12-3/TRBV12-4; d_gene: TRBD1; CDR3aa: CASRRTGVAEAFF; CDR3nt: TGTGCCAGCAGACGTACAGGGGTCGCTGAAGCTTTCTTT
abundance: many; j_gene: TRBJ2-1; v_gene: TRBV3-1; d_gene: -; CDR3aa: CASSQQGLLGDEQFF; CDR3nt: TGTGCCAGCAGCCAACAAGGTTTGTTAGGTGATGAGCAGTTCTTC
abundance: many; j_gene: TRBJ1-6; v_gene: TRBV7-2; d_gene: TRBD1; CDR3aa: CASRRQGSGSPLHF; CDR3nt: TGTGCCAGCAGGCGACAGGGGTCAGGATCACCCCTCCACTTT
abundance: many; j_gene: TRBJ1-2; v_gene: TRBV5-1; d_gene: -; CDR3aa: CASSSNTSPGGYTF; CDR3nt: TGCGCCAGCAGCTCCAATACCTCCCCGGGGGGCTACACCTTC
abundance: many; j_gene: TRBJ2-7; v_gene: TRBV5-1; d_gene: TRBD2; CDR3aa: CASSGGLAGGAYEQYF; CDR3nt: TGCGCCAGCAGCGGGGGACTAGCGGGGGGAGCCTACGAGCAGTACTTC
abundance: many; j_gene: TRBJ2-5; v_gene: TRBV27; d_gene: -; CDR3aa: CASRPPGGNQETQYF; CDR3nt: TGTGCCAGCAGGCCCCCCGGGGGAAACCAAGAGACCCAGTACTTC
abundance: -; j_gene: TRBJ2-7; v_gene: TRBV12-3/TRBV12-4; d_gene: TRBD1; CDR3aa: CASRGTGYSYEQYF; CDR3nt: TGTGCCAGCAGAGGGACAGGGTACTCCTACGAGCAGTACTTC
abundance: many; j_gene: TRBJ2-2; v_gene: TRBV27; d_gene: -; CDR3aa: CASSPSTVTGELFF; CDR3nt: TGTGCCAGCAGTCCGTCGACAGTCACCGGGGAGCTGTTTTTT
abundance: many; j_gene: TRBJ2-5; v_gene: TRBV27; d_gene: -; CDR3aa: CASSLRSRGNQETQYF; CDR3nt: TGTGCCAGCAGTTTAAGAAGCAGGGGCAACCAAGAGACCCAGTACTTC
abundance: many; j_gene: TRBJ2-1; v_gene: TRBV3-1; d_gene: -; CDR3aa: CASSQDSGYNEQFF; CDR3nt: TGTGCCAGCAGCCAAGATTCGGGCTACAATGAGCAGTTCTTC